Each of the 10 T cell receptor beta chains below was sequenced from the same sample in a study of blood T cell repertoires in COVID-19. Clones were read by immunoSEQ multiplex PCR, and TCRdb kept only the in-frame ones, dropping some. The sample carries under 300,000 clones, 80% to 90% recorded once. The material sequenced was PBMCs or T cells enriched from blood (not recorded which). These receptors were collected from a man between 18 and 29 years old who had recovered from COVID-19.

The rearrangement links TRBV21-1 to TRBJ1-5; the D call in the table, TRBD1, was not verified against the DNA. TRBV21-1 is termed a pseudogene. This CDR3 spans 18 amino acids. In nucleotides, the CDR3 is TGTGCCAGCACCCTAAAAACCTTAAAAGGACAGTACAATCAGCCCCAGCATTTT. It translates to CASTLKTLKGQYNQPQHF.

The V and J genes are TRBV5-1 and TRBJ2-1, with a tentative D call TRBD2 (6 bases). This CDR3 region has 14 residues. Germline V gene data show CDR1 as SGHRS and CDR2 as YFSETQ. Trimming removed 4 bases from V and 7 bases from J, with 15 bases in between. The CDR3: CASSTQTSRNEQFF. The CDR3 DNA sequence: TGCGCCAGCAGCACCCAGACTAGTAGGAATGAGCAGTTCTTC.

This chain joins TRBV5-1 and TRBJ2-6, with a tentative D call TRBD2 (6 bases). Per the germline V gene, CDR1 is SGHRS and CDR2 is YFSETQ. This CDR3 region has 15 residues. V gave up 0 bases and J gave up 4 bases, with 8 bases separating them. The CDR3 bases are TGCGCCAGCAGCTTGGGCGGGGCCGGGGCCAACGTCCTGACTTTC. Its translation is CASSLGGAGANVLTF.

This clone was seen a handful of times. The V gene is TRBV28, the J gene TRBJ2-1, with a weak D call TRBD1 (5 bases). The CDR3 runs 11 residues. V lost 6 bases, J lost 14 bases, and 14 bases lay in between. In germline, CDR1 is MDHEN, CDR2 SYDVKM. The CDR3 loop is CASSIGHPKFF. The DNA for the CDR3 is TGTGCCAGCAGCATTGGACATCCCAAGTTCTTC.

With regard to this clone: An end of the junction differs from the germline gene, which may be a read error. V is TRBV6-5 and J is TRBJ1-5; D is perhaps TRBD1 (5 bases). The CDR3 has 14 amino acids. Per the germline V gene, CDR1 is MNHEY and CDR2 is SVGAGI. The CDR3 sequence is CASSDSGGWEPQHF. The CDR3 DNA sequence: TGTGCCAGCAGTGACTCGGGGGGATGGGAGCCCCAGCATTTT.

This chain joins TRBV7-9 and TRBJ1-1; D gene uncertain. Germline-derived CDR1 and CDR2 are SEHNR and FQNEAQ (reference sequence). The ends were cut back, 8 bases at V and 4 bases at J, with 11 bases in the middle. The CDR3 is 12 residues long. CDR3 loop: CASGEVGTEAFF. Here the CDR3 DNA reads TGTGCCAGCGGCGAGGTCGGCACTGAAGCTTTCTTT.

The gene calls are TRBV5-1 and TRBJ1-1, with D tentatively TRBD1 (5 bases). Germline values: CDR1 SGHRS, CDR2 YFSETQ. This CDR3 comprises 15 residues. V was shortened by 4 bases and J by 4 bases, with 17 bases between the two germline ends. CDR3 DNA: TGCGCCAGCAGCCCCCCATTGGGGGAGGCCACTGAAGCTTTCTTT. It specifies CASSPPLGEATEAFF.

The chain uses TRBV30 and TRBJ1-2; possibly TRBD1 for D (5 bases). V lost 4 bases to trimming and J lost 7 bases, with 13 bases between them. The germline gives CDR1 GTSNPN, CDR2 SVGIG (reference sequence). The CDR3 covers 12 residues. The CDR3 region has the DNA TGTGCCTGGATAGGGGATACCGCTGGCTACACCTTC. Amino acids: CAWIGDTAGYTF.

The chain joins TRBV7-8 to TRBJ2-3; perhaps TRBD2 as D (6 bases). Looked up from germline, CDR1 is SGHVS and CDR2 is FQNEAQ. This CDR3 comprises 13 residues. V was clipped by 7 bases and J by 2 bases, with 10 bases between them. CDR3 sequence reads: CASTREPTDTQYF. The CDR3 nucleotides are TGTGCCAGCACTCGGGAGCCCACAGATACGCAGTATTTT.

The chain couples TRBV30 to TRBJ1-2; D remains ambiguous. This CDR3 is built from 11 residues. V gave up 2 bases and J gave up 4 bases, with 5 bases separating them. Germline V gene lookup returns CDR1 GTSNPN and CDR2 SVGIG (reference sequence). The CDR3 nucleotides read TGTGCCTGGAGTCCGGGCTATGGCTACACCTTC. Amino acid sequence: CAWSPGYGYTF. The full variable domain, in which reference TRBV30 and TRBJ1-2 provide the parts outside the CDR3, is SQTIHQWPATLVQPVGSPLSLECTVEGTSNPNLYWYRQAAGRGLQLLFYSVGIGQISSEVPQNLSASRPQDRQFILSSKKLLLSDSGFYLCAWSPGYGYTFGSGTRLTVV.